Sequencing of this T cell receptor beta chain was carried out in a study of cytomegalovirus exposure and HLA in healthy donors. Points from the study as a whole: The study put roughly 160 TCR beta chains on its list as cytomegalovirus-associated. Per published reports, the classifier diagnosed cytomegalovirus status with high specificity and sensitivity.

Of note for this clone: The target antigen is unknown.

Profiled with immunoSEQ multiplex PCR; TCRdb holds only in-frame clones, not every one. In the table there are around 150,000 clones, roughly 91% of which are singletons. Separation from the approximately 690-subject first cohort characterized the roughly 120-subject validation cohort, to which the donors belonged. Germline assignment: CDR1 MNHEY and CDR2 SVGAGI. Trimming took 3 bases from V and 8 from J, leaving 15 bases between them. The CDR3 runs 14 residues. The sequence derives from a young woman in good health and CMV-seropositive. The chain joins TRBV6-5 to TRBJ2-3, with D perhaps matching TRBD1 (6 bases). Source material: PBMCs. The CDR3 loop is CASSYLGAPSTQYF. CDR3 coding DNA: TGTGCCAGCAGTTATTTGGGGGCCCCATCTACGCAGTATTTT.